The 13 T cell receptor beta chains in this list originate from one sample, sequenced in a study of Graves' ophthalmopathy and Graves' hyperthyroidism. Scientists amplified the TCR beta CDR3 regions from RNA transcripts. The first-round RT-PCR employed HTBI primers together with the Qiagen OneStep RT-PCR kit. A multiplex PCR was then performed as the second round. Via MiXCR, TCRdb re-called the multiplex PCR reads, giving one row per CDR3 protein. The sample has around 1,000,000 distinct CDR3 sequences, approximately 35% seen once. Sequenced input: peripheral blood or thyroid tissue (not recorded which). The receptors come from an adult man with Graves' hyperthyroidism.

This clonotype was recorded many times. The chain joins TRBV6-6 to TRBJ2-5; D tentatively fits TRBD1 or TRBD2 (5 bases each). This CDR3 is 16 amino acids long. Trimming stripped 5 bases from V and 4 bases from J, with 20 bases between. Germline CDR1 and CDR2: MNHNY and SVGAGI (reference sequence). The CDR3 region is CASSTRGPGTGETQYF. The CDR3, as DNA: TGTGCCAGCAGTACCCGAGGGCCAGGGACGGGAGAGACCCAGTACTTC.

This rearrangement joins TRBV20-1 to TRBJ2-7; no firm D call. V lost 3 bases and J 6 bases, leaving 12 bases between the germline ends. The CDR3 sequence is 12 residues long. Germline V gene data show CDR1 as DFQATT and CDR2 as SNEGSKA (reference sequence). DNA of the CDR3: TGCAGTGCTAGTACCTTCCTGGGCGAGCAGTACTTC. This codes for CSASTFLGEQYF.

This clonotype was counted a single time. The CDR3 is CAITMTAESGYTF. In nucleotides, the CDR3 is TGTGCCATCACTATGACCGCGGAAAGTGGCTACACCTTC. V and J are TRBV10-3 and TRBJ1-2; D not resolved. The germline gives CDR1 ENHRY, CDR2 SYGVKD. This CDR3 is built from 13 residues. V was cut by 7 bases and J by 7 bases, with 16 bases left in between.

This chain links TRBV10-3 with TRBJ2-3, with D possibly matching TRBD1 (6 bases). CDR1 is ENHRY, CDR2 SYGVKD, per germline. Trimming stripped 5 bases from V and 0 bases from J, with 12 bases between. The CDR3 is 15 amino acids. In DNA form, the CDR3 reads TGTGCCATCAGTCAACAGGGAACTAGCACAGATACGCAGTATTTT. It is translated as CAISQQGTSTDTQYF.

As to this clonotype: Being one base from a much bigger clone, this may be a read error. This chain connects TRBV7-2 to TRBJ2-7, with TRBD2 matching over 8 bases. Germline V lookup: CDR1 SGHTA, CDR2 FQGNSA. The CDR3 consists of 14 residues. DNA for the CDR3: TGTGTCAGCAGCCGTACTAGCGGAACATACGAGCAGTACTTC. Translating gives CVSSRTSGTYEQYF.

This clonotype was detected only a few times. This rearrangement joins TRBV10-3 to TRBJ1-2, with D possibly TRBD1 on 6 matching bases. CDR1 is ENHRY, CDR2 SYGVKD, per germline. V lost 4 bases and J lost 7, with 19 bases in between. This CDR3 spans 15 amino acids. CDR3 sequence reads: CAISGIRQVVRGYTF. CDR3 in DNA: TGTGCCATCAGTGGGATAAGACAGGTTGTTCGTGGCTACACCTTC.

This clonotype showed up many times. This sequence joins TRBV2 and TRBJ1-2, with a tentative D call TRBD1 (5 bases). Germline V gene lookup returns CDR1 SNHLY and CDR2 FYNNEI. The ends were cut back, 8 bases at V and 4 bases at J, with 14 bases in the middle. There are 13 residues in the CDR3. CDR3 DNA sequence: TGTGCCAGCGGGGGGGACCCAGCCTATGGCTACACCTTC. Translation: CASGGDPAYGYTF. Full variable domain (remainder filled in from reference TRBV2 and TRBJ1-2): EPEVTQTPSHQVTQMGQEVILRCVPISNHLYFYWYRQILGQKVEFLVSFYNNEISEKSEIFDDQFSVERPDGSNFTLKIRSTKLEDSAMYFCASGGDPAYGYTFGSGTRLTVV.

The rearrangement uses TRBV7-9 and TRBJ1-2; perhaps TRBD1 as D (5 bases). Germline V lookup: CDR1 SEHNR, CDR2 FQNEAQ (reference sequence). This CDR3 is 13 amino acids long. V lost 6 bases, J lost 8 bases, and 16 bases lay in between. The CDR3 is CASRGSGTQGYTF. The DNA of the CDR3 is TGTGCCAGCAGGGGTTCCGGGACTCAGGGCTACACCTTC.

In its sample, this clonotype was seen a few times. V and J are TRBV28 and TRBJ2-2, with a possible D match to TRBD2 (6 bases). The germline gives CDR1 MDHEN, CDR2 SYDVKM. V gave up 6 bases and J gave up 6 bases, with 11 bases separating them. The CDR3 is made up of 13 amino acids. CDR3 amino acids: CASRPPGAGELFF. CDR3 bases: TGTGCCAGCAGGCCCCCGGGGGCCGGGGAGCTGTTTTTT.

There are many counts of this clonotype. The CDR3 loop is CAIRPGQNNEKLFF. In nucleotides, the CDR3 is TGTGCCATCAGACCGGGACAGAACAATGAAAAACTGTTTTTT. The rearrangement uses TRBV10-3 and TRBJ1-4; TRBD1 matches 7 bases. CDR1 is ENHRY, CDR2 SYGVKD, per germline. The CDR3 is 14 amino acids. After removal of 6 bases from V and 5 bases from J, the junction contained 6 bases not matched to a gene.

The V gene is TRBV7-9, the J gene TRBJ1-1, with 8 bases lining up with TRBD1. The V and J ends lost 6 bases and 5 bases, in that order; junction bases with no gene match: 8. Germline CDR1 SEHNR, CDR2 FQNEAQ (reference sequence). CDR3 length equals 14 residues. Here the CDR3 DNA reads TGTGCCAGCAGACGACAGGGGACTTGGACTGAAGCTTTCTTT. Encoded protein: CASRRQGTWTEAFF. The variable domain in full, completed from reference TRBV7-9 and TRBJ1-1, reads DTGVSQNPRHKITKRGQNVTFRCDPISEHNRLYWYRQTLGQGPEFLTYFQNEAQLEKSRLLSDRFSAERPKGSFSTLEIQRTEQGDSAMYLCASRRQGTWTEAFFGQGTRLTVV.

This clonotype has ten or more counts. CDR3 DNA sequence: TGTGCCAGCAGCCCTATAAGGAACACTGAAGCTTTCTTT. The encoded protein is CASSPIRNTEAFF. V is TRBV12-3 or TRBV12-4 and J is TRBJ1-1; D gene ambiguous. This CDR3 has 13 residues. V was clipped by 6 bases and J by 1 base, with 9 bases between them.

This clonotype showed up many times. CDR3 DNA: TGTGCCAGCAGCTTGAACGTCTACGAGCAGTACTTC. Protein: CASSLNVYEQYF. V and J are TRBV7-6 and TRBJ2-7; D call uncertain. Germline V gives CDR1 SGHVS, CDR2 FNYEAQ. The CDR3 is made up of 12 amino acids. Trimming removed 3 bases at V and 3 bases at J, with 6 bases between.